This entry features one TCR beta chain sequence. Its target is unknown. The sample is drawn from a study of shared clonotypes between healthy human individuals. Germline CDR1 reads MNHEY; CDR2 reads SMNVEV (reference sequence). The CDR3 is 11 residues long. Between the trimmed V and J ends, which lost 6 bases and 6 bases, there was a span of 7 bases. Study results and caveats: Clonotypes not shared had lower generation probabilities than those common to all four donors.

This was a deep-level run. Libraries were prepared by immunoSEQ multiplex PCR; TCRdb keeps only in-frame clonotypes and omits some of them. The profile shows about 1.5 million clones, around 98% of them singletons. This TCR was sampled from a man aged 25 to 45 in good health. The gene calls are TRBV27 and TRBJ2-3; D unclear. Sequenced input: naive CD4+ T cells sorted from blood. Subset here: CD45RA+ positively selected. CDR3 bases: TGTGCCAGCAGCGTGGGGGATACGCAGTATTTT. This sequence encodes CASSVGDTQYF.